The rows below give T cell receptor beta chains drawn from one sample of a study of identical twins. TCRdb re-called the 5' RACE reads through MiXCR, storing one row per CDR3 protein. The table lists a few hundred thousand distinct CDR3 sequences, about 18% of them singletons, with less than 15% in the top ten. The sequencing input was naive T cells sorted from blood. All receptors come from a man aged 50-60 years in good health. Each CDR3 is given without its conserved first and last residue. The order of the fields is V gene, D gene, J gene, CDR3 protein. The D gene is left open where the match is weak.

v_call: TRBV19; d_call: .; j_call: TRBJ2-2; cdr3_aa: ASSIAFGELF
v_call: TRBV12-3/TRBV12-4; d_call: .; j_call: TRBJ2-2; cdr3_aa: ASEYTGTGELF
v_call: TRBV5-6; d_call: .; j_call: TRBJ1-1; cdr3_aa: ASSPGTATEAF
v_call: TRBV19; d_call: .; j_call: TRBJ1-5; cdr3_aa: ASSIGSNHPQH
v_call: TRBV6-7; d_call: .; j_call: TRBJ2-7; cdr3_aa: AGSRGSPLLLYEQY
v_call: TRBV24-1; d_call: TRBD2; j_call: TRBJ2-3; cdr3_aa: ATSDPIAGGSLTDTQY
v_call: TRBV20-1; d_call: TRBD1; j_call: TRBJ1-1; cdr3_aa: SAKSSLGQPNTEAF
v_call: TRBV7-9; d_call: .; j_call: TRBJ1-6; cdr3_aa: ASSYGGRGNSPLH
v_call: TRBV7-6; d_call: .; j_call: TRBJ2-5; cdr3_aa: ASSLAQTGMREETQY
v_call: TRBV12-3/TRBV12-4; d_call: .; j_call: TRBJ2-1; cdr3_aa: ASSSEDVNEQF
v_call: TRBV20-1; d_call: .; j_call: TRBJ2-5; cdr3_aa: SARDAGEAQETQY
v_call: TRBV24-1; d_call: .; j_call: TRBJ2-3; cdr3_aa: ATSDFSRETDTQY
v_call: TRBV10-1; d_call: .; j_call: TRBJ2-2; cdr3_aa: ASNFRPGLRNTGELF
v_call: TRBV20-1; d_call: TRBD2; j_call: TRBJ2-5; cdr3_aa: SASGFVAGIQETQY
v_call: TRBV9; d_call: TRBD2; j_call: TRBJ2-1; cdr3_aa: ASSDGTSGPNEQF
v_call: TRBV18; d_call: TRBD2; j_call: TRBJ2-2; cdr3_aa: ASSPRREFITGELF
v_call: TRBV5-4; d_call: .; j_call: TRBJ2-1; cdr3_aa: ASSLEVSPNEQF
v_call: TRBV20-1; d_call: TRBD1; j_call: TRBJ2-5; cdr3_aa: SQGGLETQY
v_call: TRBV15; d_call: .; j_call: TRBJ2-3; cdr3_aa: ATSARTLPSTDTQY
v_call: TRBV6-2/TRBV6-3; d_call: .; j_call: TRBJ2-3; cdr3_aa: ATVPRPFTDTQY
v_call: TRBV11-2; d_call: TRBD1; j_call: TRBJ2-3; cdr3_aa: ASSPSGTGGLDTQY
v_call: TRBV7-2; d_call: TRBD1; j_call: TRBJ2-1; cdr3_aa: ASSVDRHNEQF
v_call: TRBV11-2; d_call: .; j_call: TRBJ2-7; cdr3_aa: ASSWTMGPSSY
v_call: TRBV6-1; d_call: .; j_call: TRBJ1-4; cdr3_aa: ASTQRRQPNEKLF
v_call: TRBV20-1; d_call: TRBD2; j_call: TRBJ2-7; cdr3_aa: SARTSGRALGEQY
v_call: TRBV4-2; d_call: TRBD2; j_call: TRBJ2-3; cdr3_aa: ASSLRAGTSGGGSTDTQY
v_call: TRBV3-1; d_call: .; j_call: TRBJ2-5; cdr3_aa: ASSQVKETQY
v_call: TRBV12-5; d_call: .; j_call: TRBJ2-4; cdr3_aa: ASALVKAGQIKNIQY
v_call: TRBV20-1; d_call: .; j_call: TRBJ1-5; cdr3_aa: SAKRGYQPQH
v_call: TRBV4-3; d_call: TRBD2; j_call: TRBJ2-2; cdr3_aa: ASSQSGRGGTGELF
v_call: TRBV18; d_call: TRBD2; j_call: TRBJ2-7; cdr3_aa: ASSPRTSMAYEQY
v_call: TRBV7-2; d_call: .; j_call: TRBJ2-2; cdr3_aa: ASSGSGNSANTGELF
v_call: TRBV20-1; d_call: TRBD1; j_call: TRBJ2-2; cdr3_aa: SAETGTGSTGELF
v_call: TRBV20-1; d_call: TRBD2; j_call: TRBJ2-1; cdr3_aa: SAREGTSPNEQF
v_call: TRBV4-3; d_call: TRBD1; j_call: TRBJ2-2; cdr3_aa: ASSQIRLTGGYTGELF
v_call: TRBV5-1; d_call: TRBD1; j_call: TRBJ2-7; cdr3_aa: ASSSGTGRTYEQY
v_call: TRBV12-3/TRBV12-4; d_call: .; j_call: TRBJ2-5; cdr3_aa: ASSFRGEETQY
v_call: TRBV9; d_call: TRBD2; j_call: TRBJ2-7; cdr3_aa: ASSVSGRAAGEQY
v_call: TRBV20-1; d_call: TRBD1; j_call: TRBJ2-7; cdr3_aa: SGLTGHSYEQY
v_call: TRBV28; d_call: .; j_call: TRBJ2-7; cdr3_aa: ASSPSRLGWGYEQY
v_call: TRBV5-1; d_call: TRBD1; j_call: TRBJ1-3; cdr3_aa: ASSLATGVRGNTIY
v_call: TRBV27; d_call: TRBD1; j_call: TRBJ2-1; cdr3_aa: ASSFGQGGNNEQF
v_call: TRBV20-1; d_call: .; j_call: TRBJ2-2; cdr3_aa: SASTTSGLGELF
v_call: TRBV11-2; d_call: TRBD2; j_call: TRBJ2-2; cdr3_aa: ASSLVRTSGGELF
v_call: TRBV7-2; d_call: TRBD1; j_call: TRBJ2-7; cdr3_aa: ASSLRTGSSYEQY
v_call: TRBV6-1; d_call: .; j_call: TRBJ2-1; cdr3_aa: ASRSRQLSYNEQF
v_call: TRBV21-1; d_call: .; j_call: TRBJ1-6; cdr3_aa: ASSNVTFHNSPLH
v_call: TRBV12-3/TRBV12-4; d_call: .; j_call: TRBJ1-3; cdr3_aa: ASSSPRRWAGAGNTIY
v_call: TRBV10-1; d_call: TRBD1; j_call: TRBJ2-7; cdr3_aa: ASTQQTGRVGYEQY
v_call: TRBV5-1; d_call: TRBD2; j_call: TRBJ2-7; cdr3_aa: ASNNGGGLPPYEQY
v_call: TRBV5-1; d_call: TRBD1; j_call: TRBJ1-1; cdr3_aa: ASSLWGQGAGTEAF
v_call: TRBV3-1; d_call: .; j_call: TRBJ2-1; cdr3_aa: ASSHGMDARSYNEQF
v_call: TRBV4-3; d_call: TRBD2; j_call: TRBJ2-7; cdr3_aa: ASSQDIFSLAVRLDEQY
v_call: TRBV6-5; d_call: TRBD1; j_call: TRBJ2-6; cdr3_aa: ASSYSVQGASGANVLT
v_call: TRBV7-2; d_call: .; j_call: TRBJ2-5; cdr3_aa: AAWEGAFGETQY